A single sample gave rise to the 21 T cell receptor beta chains below, sequenced in a study of shared clonotypes between healthy human individuals. Clones were read by immunoSEQ multiplex PCR, and TCRdb kept only the in-frame ones, dropping some. The sample shows roughly 700,000 clones, approximately 74% of them seen only once. Sequences were obtained from memory CD4+ T cells sorted from blood. The subset is: CD45RA-negative fraction. The receptors shown here come from a woman aged 30 to 39 in good health.

This clone was seen just once. The chain employs TRBV19 and TRBJ1-5; 7 nucleotides agree with TRBD1. With 5 bases clipped from V and 0 bases from J, the junction kept 10 bases outside the gene matches. The CDR3 runs 17 residues. Germline V gene data show CDR1 as LNHDA and CDR2 as SQIVND (reference sequence). CDR3 DNA: TGTGCCAGTAGTCCGCACGTCAGGGGGGGTAGCAATCAGCCCCAGCATTTT. It is translated as CASSPHVRGGSNQPQHF.

V and J are TRBV6-5 and TRBJ2-2; 7 bases line up with TRBD1. V gave up 6 bases and J gave up 7 bases; unmatched junction bases: 11. The CDR3 contains 15 residues. CDR1 and CDR2 from the germline V gene are MNHEY and SVGAGI. The CDR3 nucleotides read TGTGCCAGCAGGTCTGAGACAGGGAACCGCGGGGAGCTGTTTTTT. It encodes CASRSETGNRGELFF.

In this sample, this clone turned up once. The chain couples TRBV6-7 to TRBJ1-1, with D possibly matching TRBD1 (6 bases). TRBV6-7 is designated an ORF whose function remains uncertain. The CDR3 runs 12 residues. V lost 8 bases to trimming and J lost 4 bases, with 11 bases between them. The CDR3, as DNA: TGTGCCAGCTCGAGGGGGGGCACTGAAGCTTTCTTT. Amino acid sequence: CASSRGGTEAFF.

The J gene is TRBJ2-7, the V gene TRBV25-1; a possible D gene is TRBD2 (6 bases). V was cut by 10 bases and J by 3 bases, with 13 bases left in between. Looked up from germline, CDR1 is MGHDK and CDR2 is SYGVNS. The CDR3 length is 12 residues. DNA of the CDR3: TGTGCCACAGGCGGAGGGATCTACGAGCAGTACTTC. Residues: CATGGGIYEQYF.

In the case of this clone: The junction does not match germline at one end; this may be a read error. The V call is TRBV30, the J call TRBJ2-7; D is tentatively TRBD1 or TRBD2 (5 bases each). The germline gives CDR1 GTSNPN, CDR2 SVGIG (reference sequence). The CDR3 spans 15 residues. CDR3 nucleotides: TGTGCCTGGAGCGAGAGGGACGCAGCCTCCTACGCGCAGTACTTC. Translating it yields CAWSERDAASYAQYF.

Note on this clone: Possible read error: a much larger clone is one base away. The chain carries TRBV11-3 and TRBJ2-1, with D maybe TRBD1 (6 bases). There are 17 residues in the CDR3. The germline V gene encodes CDR1 SGHNT and CDR2 YENEEA. V was pared by 0 bases and J by 4 bases, with 16 bases between. The CDR3 loop is CASSLDSGTRGYNEQFF. CDR3 DNA: TGTGCCAGCAGCTTAGATTCAGGGACAAGGGGTTACAATGAGCAGTTCTTC.

This clone was counted at least ten times. This sequence joins TRBV19 and TRBJ2-5; D possibly matches TRBD1 or TRBD2 (6 bases each). The germline gives CDR1 LNHDA, CDR2 SQIVND (reference sequence). The CDR3 consists of 15 residues. V lost 4 bases and J lost 2, with 14 bases in between. CDR3: CASSTGAGGQETQYF. The CDR3 DNA sequence: TGTGCCAGTAGTACGGGGGCTGGGGGTCAAGAGACCCAGTACTTC.

This chain uses TRBV6-1 with TRBJ2-7; no reliable D call. Germline lookup yields CDR1 MNHNS and CDR2 SASEGT. Trimming left V 7 bases short and J 1 base short, with 11 bases between. There are 13 residues in the CDR3. CDR3 in amino acids: CASTLAGSYEQYF. The CDR3, as DNA: TGTGCCAGCACCCTGGCCGGGTCCTACGAGCAGTACTTC.

The chain joins TRBV29-1 to TRBJ2-5, with D hard to call. CDR1 is SQVTM and CDR2 is ANQGSEA in the germline V gene. The ends were cut back, 6 bases at V and 7 bases at J, with 15 bases in the middle. The CDR3 is 12 amino acids. The CDR3 DNA follows: TGCAGCGTCAATAGTGGGTCGGGGACCCAGTACTTC. The encoded protein is CSVNSGSGTQYF.

In this sample, this clone turned up once. The chain carries TRBV20-1 and TRBJ2-5, with a tentative D call TRBD2 (5 bases). Trimming shortened V by 5 bases and J by 7 bases, and 11 bases separated the two germline ends. The CDR3 consists of 11 residues. Germline V CDR1 and CDR2: DFQATT, SNEGSKA (reference sequence). CDR3 nucleotides: TGCAGTGCTGGCCGAGGAGGGACCCAGTACTTC. Amino acids: CSAGRGGTQYF.

V gene TRBV2 combines with J gene TRBJ1-2, with D perhaps TRBD1 (5 bases). Looked up from germline, CDR1 is SNHLY and CDR2 is FYNNEI. The germline V and J ends were trimmed by 5 bases and 9 bases, with 19 bases remaining between them. This CDR3 has 14 amino acids. This CDR3 reads CASSNTQGTFRYTF. CDR3 nucleotides: TGTGCCAGCAGTAATACGCAGGGTACTTTCCGCTACACCTTC.

This clone is a singleton in its sample. V usage is TRBV11-2 and J usage is TRBJ2-1, with D perhaps matching TRBD1 or TRBD2 (7 bases each). This CDR3 spans 11 amino acids. Trimming shortened V by 9 bases and J by 9 bases, and 12 bases separated the two germline ends. Per the germline V gene, CDR1 is SGHAT and CDR2 is FQNNGV. This chain's CDR3 is CASQGGPEQFF. CDR3 DNA: TGTGCCAGTCAGGGGGGGCCTGAGCAGTTCTTC.

V and J are TRBV28 and TRBJ2-4; D is unresolved. Germline values: CDR1 MDHEN, CDR2 SYDVKM. This CDR3 has 14 residues. V was trimmed by 6 bases and J by 3 bases, leaving 12 bases between them. The CDR3 coding sequence is TGTGCCAGCAGAGAGAACAGTGGCAAAAACATTCAGTACTTC. Its protein is CASRENSGKNIQYF.

This clone was recorded once. The CDR3 sequence is CSAGDRASYNEQFF. The DNA of the CDR3 is TGCAGCGCCGGGGACCGCGCGTCCTACAATGAGCAGTTCTTC. V is TRBV29-1 and J is TRBJ2-1; D tentatively reads TRBD1 or TRBD2 (5 bases each). CDR1 and CDR2 from the germline V gene are SQVTM and ANQGSEA. The CDR3 consists of 14 residues. V lost 7 bases, J lost 1 base, and 14 bases lay in between.

The chain recombines TRBV5-1 with TRBJ1-1; unclear D gene. The CDR3 loop spans 16 amino acids. V dropped 0 bases and J dropped 2 bases, with 14 bases sitting between them. CDR1 SGHRS and CDR2 YFSETQ come from the germline V gene. CDR3 DNA sequence: TGCGCCAGCAGCTTGGGGCCCAAGGGCAGCAACACTGAAGCTTTCTTT. Protein sequence: CASSLGPKGSNTEAFF.

The gene calls are TRBV19 and TRBJ2-2; D is perhaps TRBD2 (5 bases). Trimming removed 7 bases from V and 5 bases from J, with 20 bases in between. Germline V gene sequence: CDR1 LNHDA, CDR2 SQIVND (reference sequence). The CDR3 runs to 16 residues. The CDR3 loop reads CASTRGRAIGTGELFF. In DNA form, the CDR3 reads TGTGCCAGTACTCGGGGTAGGGCCATAGGGACCGGGGAGCTGTTTTTT.

This clone was recorded many times. The rearrangement uses TRBV6-5 and TRBJ1-3; perhaps TRBD1 as D (5 bases). The CDR3 is 14 amino acids. The germline V gene has CDR1 MNHEY and CDR2 SVGAGI. V gave up 6 bases and J gave up 4 bases, with 13 bases separating them. For the CDR3, the DNA is TGTGCCAGCAGCCCGCGGGGGGAGGGAAACACCATATATTTT. Its translation is CASSPRGEGNTIYF.

Many counts were recorded for this clone. The V and J genes are TRBV7-2 and TRBJ2-7; a weak D match, TRBD1 (6 bases). Germline V gives CDR1 SGHTA, CDR2 FQGNSA. V lost 4 bases to trimming and J lost 2 bases, with 12 bases between them. This CDR3 comprises 14 residues. DNA of the CDR3: TGTGCCAGCAGCTGGACAGTTCGCCCCTACGAGCAGTACTTC. Its protein product is CASSWTVRPYEQYF.

The chain carries TRBV7-1 and TRBJ2-1; TRBD2 might be the D (6 bases). TRBV7-1 is classed as an ORF, of uncertain function. This CDR3 has 14 residues. Trimming left V 3 bases short and J 4 bases short, with 10 bases between. CDR3 sequence reads: CASSSRDSYNEQFF. DNA of the CDR3: TGTGCCAGCAGCTCCCGGGACTCTTACAATGAGCAGTTCTTC.

This clone has a handful of counts. The chain has TRBV7-2 and TRBJ2-7, with D possibly matching TRBD1 (5 bases). In germline, CDR1 is SGHTA, CDR2 FQGNSA. V was trimmed by 3 bases and J by 3 bases, leaving 12 bases between them. The CDR3 extends over 14 amino acids. The chain's CDR3 is CASSLGRDYYEQYF. CDR3 nucleotide sequence: TGTGCCAGCAGCTTGGGCAGGGATTACTACGAGCAGTACTTC.

This chain joins TRBV2 and TRBJ2-7; TRBD1 is a possible D gene (6 bases). Trimming removed 6 bases from V and 4 bases from J, with 13 bases in between. CDR1 and CDR2 from the germline V gene are SNHLY and FYNNEI. The CDR3 spans 13 residues. The CDR3 DNA reads as TGTGCCAGCAGCCGCGTACAGGGTTACGAGCAGTACTTC. Its translation: CASSRVQGYEQYF.